This is a list of T cell receptor beta chains from one sample in a study of blood T cell repertoires in COVID-19. This table comes from immunoSEQ multiplex PCR, and its TCRdb copy is limited to in-frame clones, with some not included. The sample lists about 280,000 clones, nearly 90% occurring once. The sample comprised peripheral blood. These receptors all stem from a young man with active or convalescent COVID-19. Each CDR3 is given without its conserved first and last residue. Not all rows give a size; the values are once, few, many and, for expanded clones, a class.

abundance	j_gene	v_gene	CDR3aa
once	TRBJ2-7	TRBV2	ASTELASGGRRSYEQY
NA	TRBJ1-2	TRBV11-2	ASSLVDRVLDGYT
NA	TRBJ2-5	TRBV23-1	ARHRGQETQY
NA	TRBJ1-5	TRBV3-1/TRBV3-2	ASSQGQGSQPQH
NA	TRBJ1-2	TRBV6-5	ASSYSRWGPGGYT
NA	TRBJ2-3	TRBV11-3	ASSLSSTDTQY
NA	TRBJ2-7	TRBV27	ASRPGTRGAYEQY
NA	TRBJ2-1	TRBV12-3/TRBV12-4	ASSLDSNNEQF
NA	TRBJ2-7	TRBV3-1/TRBV3-2	ASSPGRSGGKSEQY
NA	TRBJ1-2	TRBV4-1	ASSQDQGGGYT
once	TRBJ1-2	TRBV24-1	ATSDPDRGYGYT
NA	TRBJ2-3	TRBV25-1	ASSELTQTGADTQY
NA	TRBJ2-7	TRBV11-2	ASSLGTSGEQY
NA	TRBJ2-7	TRBV5-1	ASSWGQGPQYEQY
NA	TRBJ1-1	TRBV18	ASSPTGQGTEAF
many	TRBJ2-1	TRBV6-2/TRBV6-3	ASSGLAEYNEQF
NA	TRBJ2-3	TRBV9	ASSPPRGGGHTQY
NA	TRBJ1-3	TRBV14	ASSQGPAGASGNTIY
once	TRBJ2-7	TRBV15	ATSGHGGQGVEQY
NA	TRBJ1-5	TRBV5-4	ASSRQGHQPQH
NA	TRBJ2-1	TRBV4-3	ASSQGAGDEQF
once	TRBJ2-1	TRBV7-9	ASSSREGDSSYNEQF
NA	TRBJ1-6	TRBV4-3	ASSQEEGATLH
NA	TRBJ1-2	TRBV12-5	ASGLFGGEDVYGYT
NA	TRBJ2-7	TRBV7-9	ASSPPGYEQY
NA	TRBJ2-2	TRBV6-6	ASARQDGNTGELF
NA	TRBJ2-2	TRBV3-1/TRBV3-2	ASSQEAAGDRGPNTGELF
NA	TRBJ1-2	TRBV15	ATSRSGEGYGYT
NA	TRBJ1-1	TRBV9	ASSGGTGPDNYGTEAF
once	TRBJ1-6	TRBV7-9	ASSLSDSSPLH
NA	TRBJ1-5	TRBV18	ASSSTGSNQPQH
NA	TRBJ1-1	TRBV3-1/TRBV3-2	ASSQDQGAEAF
NA	TRBJ2-1	TRBV5-1	ASSLALAGGSEQF
NA	TRBJ1-1	TRBV5-1	ASSLGRGDTEAF
NA	TRBJ1-1	TRBV9	ASSVAVGTGEAF
NA	TRBJ2-3	TRBV7-9	ASSLYLTTGTGTDTQY
NA	TRBJ2-2	TRBV10-2	ASSGSGGELF
NA	TRBJ1-1	TRBV5-6	ASSLWTTQTEAF
NA	TRBJ1-4	TRBV7-2	ASSTGNEKLF
NA	TRBJ2-7	TRBV12-3/TRBV12-4	ASSLVGGEQY
NA	TRBJ1-2	TRBV27	ASRRSNSYLYGYT
NA	TRBJ1-1	TRBV7-2	ASSITTGTGEAF
NA	TRBJ2-5	TRBV9	ASSVETGTRQETQY
NA	TRBJ2-7	TRBV7-8	ASSLSKDRYFYEQY
NA	TRBJ1-2	TRBV3-1/TRBV3-2	ASSPQTGFGGYT
once	TRBJ1-5	TRBV6-5	ASRPQGGGNQPQH
NA	TRBJ1-6	TRBV7-6	ASSPLGIPNSPLH
NA	TRBJ1-5	TRBV3-1/TRBV3-2	ASSRNGIQPQH
once	TRBJ1-2	TRBV27	ASTQGVGYGYT
NA	TRBJ1-3	TRBV19	ASSISSGGQGGNTIY
NA	TRBJ2-3	TRBV5-4	ASSLRQGAGTQY
NA	TRBJ2-1	TRBV7-9	ASSSTGLYEQF
NA	TRBJ1-2	TRBV5-4	ASIPDRGGGYT
NA	TRBJ1-1	TRBV5-6	ASSWGTGLNTEAF
NA	TRBJ2-2	TRBV3-1/TRBV3-2	ASSQVGGFGELF
NA	TRBJ2-5	TRBV5-1	ASSLSQGIQETQY